The source of this T cell receptor beta chain is a study of blood T cell repertoires in COVID-19 (dated by TCRdb to 2020 to 2021). Notes on the research overall: Samples from collaborators originated in the United States, Italy and Spain and spanned both the acute and convalescent phases of COVID-19. The material from the prospective study consisted of cDNA or gDNA derived from T cells, B-cell-depleted T cells, or PBMCs. Subjects who had been exposed to COVID-19, were actively infected with it, or had recovered from it provided the deeply sampled blood TCRbeta repertoires that made up the dataset. The repertoires were released in a freely available public database meant as a resource for research on the immune response to SARS-CoV-2. Samples were obtained from the ongoing ImmuneRACE study (first 160 participants) and from some 1,300 subjects provided by 6 global collaborators. The sample metadata nearly always contained a de-identified subject ID, COVID-19 status, age in years and sex. HLA class I and class II types, where available, came from metadata supplied by the sample provider rather than from assay-based typing.

A note on this clone: What this receptor recognizes is not known. No per-base quality is available; no much larger clone lies one base away.

Participants in the prospective study were aged roughly 18 to 90 years, lived in over 20 United States geographic areas, and enrolled through a virtual design. To assign participants to cohorts, the prospective study relied on clinical history that participants themselves reported in a screening survey and a study questionnaire. ImmuneRACE Cohort 3 recovered participants were defined by two consecutive negative NP/OP PCR tests, healthcare professional clearance, or symptom resolution. Mobile phlebotomists in the prospective study collected whole blood, serum and a nasopharyngeal or oropharyngeal swab from every participant. Over a roughly 2-month period, participants in the prospective study had the option of providing additional blood draws and questionnaires. Blood samples from the prospective study were shipped frozen or at room temperature prior to DNA extraction. The immunoSEQ Assay, a bias-controlled multiplex PCR, was used to amplify TCRbeta CDR3 regions from genomic DNA. Turning to the authors' computational methods: Within the assay, amplification of reference gene primers was used to estimate how many nucleated cells each sample contained. Sequence reads were collapsed and filtered to measure the absolute abundance of every unique TCRbeta CDR3 rearrangement. For each sample, productive Simpson clonality was calculated as the square root of Simpson's diversity index over productive rearrangements. TCRdb's version of the immuneACCESS table is confined to in-frame rearrangements and falls short of the full clone set. An unresolved V gene accounts for under half of the shortfall where checked; the remainder is of unknown origin. The V and J calls and clone size come from that table; D and trimming were worked out from the DNA. Across this sample there are 150,000 to 200,000 clones, with approximately 80% seen only once. The top ten hold 11% of the sample.

Broader findings and caveats from the paper: The amount of clinical and demographic metadata varied by source and participant and was provided uncurated.

The germline V gene supplies CDR1 MNHEY and CDR2 SVGAGI. Measured from the cysteine to the phenylalanine, the CDR3 is 16 residues long. This entry keeps only the CDR3 DNA: 48 bases, framed from base 1. The germline V end is reduced by 4 bases and the J end by 0 bases; junction bases left unmatched: 5. Here the chain combines TRBV6-5 and TRBJ1-3; 8 bases in the middle match TRBD1. This clonotype was obtained from a man aged 50-60 years who had recovered from COVID-19. Sequencing was done on a sample of PBMCs or T cells enriched from blood (not recorded which). CDR3 loop: CASSLGQVSSGNTIYF. The nucleotide sequence reads as follows: TGTGCCAGCAGTTTGGGACAGGTTAGCTCTGGAAACACCATATATTTT.